The TCR beta chain described here comes from a study of shared clonotypes between healthy human individuals. Study background: Donors had three CD4 naive, three CD4 memory, two CD8 naive and one CD8 memory plate apiece.

Replicate PCRs for sorted subsets used approximately 220 ng DNA; this equaled 25,000 to 35,000 T cell genomes. Using immunoSEQ multiplex PCR, the repertoire was profiled, and TCRdb retains in-frame clones only, with some absent. Counted here are over 2,000,000 clones, approximately 92% occurring once; the ten biggest clones make up 1.5% to 2%. Naive CD8 cells were CD45RO-negative, positively selected for CCR7, excluding terminally differentiated effector memory CD45RA+ cells. The sequenced sample consisted of naive CD8+ T cells from PBMCs. The clonotype originates from a young man in good health. Some clones in this sample may be carry-over from other donors' samples.

CDR3 DNA: TGTGCCAGCAGTTTATCTCGTCAGCTCACCTATGGCTACACCTTC. Translation: CASSLSRQLTYGYTF. This chain uses TRBV27 with TRBJ1-2; D remains unclear. Germline V gene sequence: CDR1 MNHEY, CDR2 SMNVEV (reference sequence). This CDR3 comprises 15 residues. Trimming stripped 0 bases from V and 4 bases from J, with 12 bases between.